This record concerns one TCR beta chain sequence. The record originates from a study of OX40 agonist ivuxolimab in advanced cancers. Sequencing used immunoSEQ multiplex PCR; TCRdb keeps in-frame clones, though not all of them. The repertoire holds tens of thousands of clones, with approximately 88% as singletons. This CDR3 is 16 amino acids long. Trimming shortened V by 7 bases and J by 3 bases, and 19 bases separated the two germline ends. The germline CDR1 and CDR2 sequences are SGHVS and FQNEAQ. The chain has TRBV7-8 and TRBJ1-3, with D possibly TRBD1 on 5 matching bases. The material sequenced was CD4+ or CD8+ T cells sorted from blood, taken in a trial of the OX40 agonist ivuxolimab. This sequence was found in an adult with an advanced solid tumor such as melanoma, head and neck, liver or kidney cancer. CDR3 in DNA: TGTGCCAGCACCTCCCTTTGGGGGGATGGTGGAAACACCATATATTTT. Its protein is CASTSLWGDGGNTIYF.